Given below is one TCR beta chain in context. Antigen specificity is unknown. The PCR ran on 60 Vbeta and 13 Jbeta primers. Sequencing used immunoSEQ multiplex PCR; TCRdb keeps in-frame clones, though not all of them. The repertoire holds some 200,000 clones, with 82% as singletons. The data are from a study of cytomegalovirus exposure and HLA in healthy donors. V lost 4 bases and J 4 bases, leaving 13 bases between the germline ends. The length of the CDR3 is 14 residues. CDR1 and CDR2 (germline): LGHNA, YNFKEQ. General study points: Through in vitro validation, three CMV-associated chains were shown to be specific for CMV antigens. Trimming of TCR beta V- and J-genes showed a link, identified in a later analysis, to a missense DCLRE1C variant. The later analysis indicated that the majority of CMV-associated TCR beta chains appeared HLA-restricted.

The receptor was isolated from a woman in her late teens or twenties in good health and CMV-seronegative. The sequenced material came from PBMCs. The rearrangement uses TRBV4-2 and TRBJ1-1, with D possibly matching TRBD1 (5 bases). The CDR3 spells CASSPSRGFTEAFF. DNA of the CDR3: TGTGCCAGCAGCCCAAGTAGGGGATTCACTGAAGCTTTCTTT.